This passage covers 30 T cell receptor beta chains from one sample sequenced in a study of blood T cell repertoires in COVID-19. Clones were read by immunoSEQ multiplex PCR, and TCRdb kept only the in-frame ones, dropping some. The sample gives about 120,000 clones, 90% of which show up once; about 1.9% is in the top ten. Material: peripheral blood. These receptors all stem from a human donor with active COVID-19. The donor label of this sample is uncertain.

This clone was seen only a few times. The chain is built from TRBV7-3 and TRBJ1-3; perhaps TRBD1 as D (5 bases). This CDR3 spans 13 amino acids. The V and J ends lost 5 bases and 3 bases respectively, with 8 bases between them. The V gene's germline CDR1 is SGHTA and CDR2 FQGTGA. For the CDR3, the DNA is TGTGCCAGCAGCCCGGGACTTGGAAACACCATATATTTT. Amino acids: CASSPGLGNTIYF.

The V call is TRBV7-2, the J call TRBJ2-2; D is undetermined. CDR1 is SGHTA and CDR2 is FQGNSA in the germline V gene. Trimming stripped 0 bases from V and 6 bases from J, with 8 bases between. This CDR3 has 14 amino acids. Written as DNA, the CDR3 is TGTGCCAGCAGCTTAGCCAGATACCCCGGGGAGCTGTTTTTT. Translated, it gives CASSLARYPGELFF.

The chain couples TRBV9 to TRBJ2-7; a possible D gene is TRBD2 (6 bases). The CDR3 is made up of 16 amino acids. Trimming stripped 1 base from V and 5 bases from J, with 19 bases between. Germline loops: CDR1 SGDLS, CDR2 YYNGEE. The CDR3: CASSVFGVGGFDEQYF. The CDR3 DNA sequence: TGTGCCAGCAGCGTATTTGGGGTCGGGGGTTTCGACGAGCAGTACTTC.

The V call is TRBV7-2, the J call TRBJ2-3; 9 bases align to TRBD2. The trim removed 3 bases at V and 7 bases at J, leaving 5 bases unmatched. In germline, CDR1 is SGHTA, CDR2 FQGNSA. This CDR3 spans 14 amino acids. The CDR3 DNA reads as TGTGCCAGCAGCTTCGGCGGGGGGGGATATACGCAGTATTTT. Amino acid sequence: CASSFGGGGYTQYF.

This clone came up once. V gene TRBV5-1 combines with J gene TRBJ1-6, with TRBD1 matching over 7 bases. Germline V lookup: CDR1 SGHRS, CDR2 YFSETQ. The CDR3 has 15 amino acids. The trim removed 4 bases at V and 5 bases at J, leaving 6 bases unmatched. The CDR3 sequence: CASSPGQNDNSPLHF. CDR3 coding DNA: TGCGCCAGCAGCCCGGGACAGAATGATAATTCACCCCTCCACTTT. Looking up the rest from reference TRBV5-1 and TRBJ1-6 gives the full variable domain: KAGVTQTPRYLIKTRGQQVTLSCSPISGHRSVSWYQQTPGQGLQFLFEYFSETQRNKGNFPGRFSGRQFSNSRSEMNVSTLELGDSALYLCASSPGQNDNSPLHFGNGTRLTVT.

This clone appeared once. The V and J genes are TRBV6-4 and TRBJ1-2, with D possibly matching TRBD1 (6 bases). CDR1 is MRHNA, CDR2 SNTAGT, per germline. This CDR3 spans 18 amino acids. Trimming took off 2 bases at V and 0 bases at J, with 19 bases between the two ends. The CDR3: CASSDDRPGEKANYGYTF. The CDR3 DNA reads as TGTGCCAGCAGTGACGATCGGCCAGGGGAAAAAGCTAACTATGGCTACACCTTC.

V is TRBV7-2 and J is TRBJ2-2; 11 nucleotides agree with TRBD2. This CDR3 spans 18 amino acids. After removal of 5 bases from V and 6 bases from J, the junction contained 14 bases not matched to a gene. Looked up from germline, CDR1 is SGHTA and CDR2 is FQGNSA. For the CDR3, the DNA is TGTGCCAGCAGCCTCCGAGATTATAGCGGGGGGGCCCCCGGGGAGCTGTTTTTT. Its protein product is CASSLRDYSGGAPGELFF.

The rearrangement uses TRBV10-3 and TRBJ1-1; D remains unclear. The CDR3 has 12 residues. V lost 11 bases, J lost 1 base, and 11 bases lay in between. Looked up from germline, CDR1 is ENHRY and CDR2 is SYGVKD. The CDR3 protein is CAGGWGNTEAFF. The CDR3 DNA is TGTGCCGGAGGGTGGGGGAACACTGAAGCTTTCTTT.

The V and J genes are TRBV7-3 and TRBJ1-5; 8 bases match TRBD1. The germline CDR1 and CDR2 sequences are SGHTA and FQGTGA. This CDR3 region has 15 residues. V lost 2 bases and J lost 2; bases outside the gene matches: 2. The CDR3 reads CASSLGQGRNQPQHF. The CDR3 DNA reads TGTGCCAGCAGCTTAGGACAGGGCCGCAATCAGCCCCAGCATTTT.

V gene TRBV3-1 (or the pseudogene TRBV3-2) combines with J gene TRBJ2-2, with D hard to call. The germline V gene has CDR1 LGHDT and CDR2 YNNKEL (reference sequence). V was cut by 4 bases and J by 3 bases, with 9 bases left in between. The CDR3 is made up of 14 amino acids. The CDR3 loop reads CASSPPRYTGELFF. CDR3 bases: TGTGCCAGCAGCCCACCTAGGTACACCGGGGAGCTGTTTTTT.

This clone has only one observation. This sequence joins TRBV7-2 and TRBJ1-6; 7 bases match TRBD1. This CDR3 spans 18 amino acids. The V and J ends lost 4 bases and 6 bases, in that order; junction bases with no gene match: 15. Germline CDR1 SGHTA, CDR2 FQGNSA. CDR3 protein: CASSSPPGTATFNSPLHF. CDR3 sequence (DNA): TGTGCCAGCAGCTCACCCCCCGGGACAGCGACTTTTAATTCACCCCTCCACTTT.

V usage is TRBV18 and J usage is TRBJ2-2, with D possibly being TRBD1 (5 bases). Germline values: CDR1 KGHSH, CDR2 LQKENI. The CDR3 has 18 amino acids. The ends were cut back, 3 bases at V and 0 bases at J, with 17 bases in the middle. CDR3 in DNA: TGTGCCAGCTCACCCCAGGGCCGGACGGACCCGAACACCGGGGAGCTGTTTTTT. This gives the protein CASSPQGRTDPNTGELFF.

The CDR3 DNA sequence: TGTGCCAGCCGGAGTGGACAGTTGAACACTGAAGCTTTCTTT. Translated: CASRSGQLNTEAFF. The chain couples TRBV7-2 to TRBJ1-1, with a possible D match to TRBD1 (6 bases). Looked up from germline, CDR1 is SGHTA and CDR2 is FQGNSA. The CDR3 runs 14 residues. The V end was cut by 8 bases, the J end by 0 bases, with 13 bases between. Looking up the rest from reference TRBV7-2 and TRBJ1-1 gives the full variable domain: GAGVSQSPSNKVTEKGKDVELRCDPISGHTALYWYRQSLGQGLEFLIYFQGNSAPDKSGLPSDRFSAERTGGSVSTLTIQRTQQEDSAVYLCASRSGQLNTEAFFGQGTRLTVV.

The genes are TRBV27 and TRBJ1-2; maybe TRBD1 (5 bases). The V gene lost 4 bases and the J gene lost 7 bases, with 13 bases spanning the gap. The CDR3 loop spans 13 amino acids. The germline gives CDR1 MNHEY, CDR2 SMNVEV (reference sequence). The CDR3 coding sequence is TGTGCCAGCAGTTCCCCGCGGGGGACTGGCTACACCTTC. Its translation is CASSSPRGTGYTF.

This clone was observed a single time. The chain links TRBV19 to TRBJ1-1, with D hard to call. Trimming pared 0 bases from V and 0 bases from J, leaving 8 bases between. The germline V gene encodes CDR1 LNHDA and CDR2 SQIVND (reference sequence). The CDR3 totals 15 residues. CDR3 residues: CASSIDTSLNTEAFF. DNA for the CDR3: TGTGCCAGTAGTATAGATACTTCCTTGAACACTGAAGCTTTCTTT.

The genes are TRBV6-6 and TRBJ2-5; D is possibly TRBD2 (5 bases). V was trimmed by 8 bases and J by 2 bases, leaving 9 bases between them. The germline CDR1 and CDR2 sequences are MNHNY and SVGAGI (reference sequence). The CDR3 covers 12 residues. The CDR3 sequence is CASGRAQETQYF. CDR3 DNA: TGTGCCAGCGGGCGGGCACAAGAGACCCAGTACTTC.

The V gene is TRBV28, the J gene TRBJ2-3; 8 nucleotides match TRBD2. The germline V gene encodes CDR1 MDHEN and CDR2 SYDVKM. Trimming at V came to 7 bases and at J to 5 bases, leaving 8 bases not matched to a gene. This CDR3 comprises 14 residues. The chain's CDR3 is CASNTGGPVDTQYF. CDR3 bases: TGTGCCAGCAACACGGGGGGGCCGGTAGATACGCAGTATTTT.

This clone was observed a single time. CDR3 coding DNA: TGCGCCAGCAGCTTGGGACAGACTCCGAACACCGGGGAGCTGTTTTTT. This encodes CASSLGQTPNTGELFF. The chain joins TRBV5-1 to TRBJ2-2; possibly TRBD1 for D (5 bases). Germline CDR1 is SGHRS and CDR2 is YFSETQ. V lost 0 bases, J lost 0 bases, and 9 bases lay in between. This CDR3 spans 16 amino acids.

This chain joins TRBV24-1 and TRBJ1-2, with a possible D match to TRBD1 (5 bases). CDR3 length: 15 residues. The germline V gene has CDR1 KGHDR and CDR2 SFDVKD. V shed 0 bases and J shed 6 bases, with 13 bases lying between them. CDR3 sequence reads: CATSDLPYGGDGYTF. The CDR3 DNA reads TGTGCCACCAGTGATTTGCCCTACGGGGGAGATGGCTACACCTTC.

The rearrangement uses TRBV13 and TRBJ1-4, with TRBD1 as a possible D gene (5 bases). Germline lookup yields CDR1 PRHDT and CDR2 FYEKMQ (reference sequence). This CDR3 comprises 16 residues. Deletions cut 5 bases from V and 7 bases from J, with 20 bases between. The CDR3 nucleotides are TGTGCCAGCAGCGCAAACGGTGTGGGGCCGGCTGAAAAACTGTTTTTT. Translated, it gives CASSANGVGPAEKLFF. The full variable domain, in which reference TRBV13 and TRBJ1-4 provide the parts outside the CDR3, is AAGVIQSPRHLIKEKRETATLKCYPIPRHDTVYWYQQGPGQDPQFLISFYEKMQSDKGSIPDRFSAQQFSDYHSELNMSSLELGDSALYFCASSANGVGPAEKLFFGSGTQLSVL.

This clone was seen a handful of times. CDR3 in amino acids: CAISEQTNTEAFF. In DNA form, the CDR3 reads TGTGCCATCAGTGAACAGACGAACACTGAAGCTTTCTTT. The gene calls are TRBV10-3 and TRBJ1-1; D not certain. V was pared by 3 bases and J by 1 base, with 6 bases between. The CDR3 contains 13 residues. Germline lookup yields CDR1 ENHRY and CDR2 SYGVKD.

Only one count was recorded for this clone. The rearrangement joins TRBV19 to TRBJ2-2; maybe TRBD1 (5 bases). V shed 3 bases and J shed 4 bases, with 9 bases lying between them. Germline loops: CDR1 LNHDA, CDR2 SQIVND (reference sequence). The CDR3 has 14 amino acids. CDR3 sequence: CASSIQGFTGELFF. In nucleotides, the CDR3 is TGTGCCAGTAGTATTCAGGGTTTCACCGGGGAGCTGTTTTTT.

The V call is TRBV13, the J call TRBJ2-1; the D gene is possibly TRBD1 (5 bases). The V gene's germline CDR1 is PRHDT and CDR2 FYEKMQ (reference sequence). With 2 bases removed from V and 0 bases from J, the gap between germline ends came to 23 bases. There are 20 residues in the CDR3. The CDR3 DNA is TGTGCCAGCAGCTTACTACGTCGCAGGGAAGGACGGAGCTCCTACAATGAGCAGTTCTTC. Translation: CASSLLRRREGRSSYNEQFF.

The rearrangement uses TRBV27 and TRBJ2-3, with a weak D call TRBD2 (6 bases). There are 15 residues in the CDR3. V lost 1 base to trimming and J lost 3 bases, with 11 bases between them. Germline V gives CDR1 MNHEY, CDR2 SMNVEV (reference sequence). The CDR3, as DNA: TGTGCCAGCAGTTTATATGGCGGGAAGACAGATACGCAGTATTTT. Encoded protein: CASSLYGGKTDTQYF.

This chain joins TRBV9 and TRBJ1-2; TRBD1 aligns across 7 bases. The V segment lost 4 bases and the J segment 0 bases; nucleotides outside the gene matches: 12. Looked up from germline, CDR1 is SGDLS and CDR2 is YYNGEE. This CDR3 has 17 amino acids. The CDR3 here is CASSPPTGDGANYGYTF. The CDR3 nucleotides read TGTGCCAGCAGCCCACCAACAGGGGACGGTGCTAACTATGGCTACACCTTC.

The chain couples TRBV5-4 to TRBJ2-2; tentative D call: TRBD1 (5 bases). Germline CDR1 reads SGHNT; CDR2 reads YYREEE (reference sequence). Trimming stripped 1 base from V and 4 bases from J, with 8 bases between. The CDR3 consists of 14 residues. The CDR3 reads CASSLQGSTGELFF. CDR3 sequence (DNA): TGTGCCAGCAGCTTGCAGGGAAGCACCGGGGAGCTGTTTTTT.

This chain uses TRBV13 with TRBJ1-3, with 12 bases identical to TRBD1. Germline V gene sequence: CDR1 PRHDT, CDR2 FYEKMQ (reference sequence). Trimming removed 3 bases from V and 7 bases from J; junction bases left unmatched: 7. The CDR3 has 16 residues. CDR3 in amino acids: CASSFGTGGAGNTIYF. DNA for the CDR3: TGTGCCAGCAGCTTCGGGACAGGGGGCGCCGGGAACACCATATATTTT.

The CDR3 coding sequence is TGTGCCAGCAGCTCTAGAACCGGGACAGGGTCCTCCTACGAGCAGTACTTC. Translating gives CASSSRTGTGSSYEQYF. The V gene is TRBV7-2, the J gene TRBJ2-7, with 9 bases that match TRBD1. V was clipped by 4 bases and J by 0 bases; unmatched bases: 10. The CDR3 is made up of 17 amino acids. Per the germline V gene, CDR1 is SGHTA and CDR2 is FQGNSA.

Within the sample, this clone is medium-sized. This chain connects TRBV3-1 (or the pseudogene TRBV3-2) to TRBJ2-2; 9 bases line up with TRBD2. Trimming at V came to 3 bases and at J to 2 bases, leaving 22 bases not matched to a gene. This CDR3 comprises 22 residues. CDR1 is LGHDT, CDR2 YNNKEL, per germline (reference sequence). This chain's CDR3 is CASSQRGRASGGPLTNTGELFF. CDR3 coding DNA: TGTGCCAGCAGCCAGAGAGGTCGAGCGAGCGGGGGGCCGCTGACCAACACCGGGGAGCTGTTTTTT.

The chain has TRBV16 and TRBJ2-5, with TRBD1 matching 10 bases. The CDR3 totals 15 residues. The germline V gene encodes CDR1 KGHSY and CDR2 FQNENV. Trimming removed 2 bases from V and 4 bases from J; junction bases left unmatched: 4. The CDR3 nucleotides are TGTGCCAGCAGCCAAGGGACAGGGGTAGGAGAGACCCAGTACTTC. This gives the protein CASSQGTGVGETQYF.